These 20 T cell receptor beta chains came from one sample sequenced in a study of human T cells and chemical hapten exposure. As for time point: patch test 1, 2 weeks after DPC sensitization. Treatment noted: therapeutic diphenylcyclopropenone sensitization with weekly scalp DPC. TCRdb re-called the RACE reads through MiXCR, storing one row per CDR3 protein. Of around 110,000 distinct CDR3 sequences listed, 12% were seen once; the top ten hold just over 1.4%. The sequences come from whole blood, collected in connection with sensitization to the hapten diphenylcyclopropenone (DPC). The receptors were gathered from a woman aged 45 to 65 with alopecia areata. Some clones in this sample may be carry-over from other donors' samples.

This clonotype was detected many times. V gene TRBV29-1 combines with J gene TRBJ2-1; tentatively, D is TRBD1 or TRBD2 (6 bases each). The germline V gene encodes CDR1 SQVTM and CDR2 ANQGSEA. The CDR3 has 14 amino acids. Trimming stripped 6 bases from V and 7 bases from J, with 19 bases between. The CDR3 DNA follows: TGCAGCGTCGAGGGGGGCCTTTGGTTGAATGAGCAGTTCTTC. This sequence encodes CSVEGGLWLNEQFF.

The chain is built from TRBV6-5 and TRBJ1-2, with D uncertain. With 6 bases removed from V and 4 bases from J, the gap between germline ends came to 24 bases. The CDR3 extends over 17 amino acids. Per the germline V gene, CDR1 is MNHEY and CDR2 is SVGAGI. The CDR3 loop reads CASSRGDPGFSRYGYTF. CDR3 in DNA: TGTGCCAGCAGCCGAGGTGACCCGGGATTTTCCCGCTATGGCTACACCTTC.

J is TRBJ2-3 and V is TRBV11-2; D possibly matches TRBD1 or TRBD2 (5 bases each). V was shortened by 5 bases and J by 3 bases, with 6 bases between the two germline ends. The CDR3 spans 12 residues. Germline-derived CDR1 and CDR2 are SGHAT and FQNNGV. In nucleotides, the CDR3 is TGTGCCAGCAGCGAGGGGACAGATACGCAGTATTTT. Its translation is CASSEGTDTQYF.

The chain couples TRBV18 to TRBJ2-5, with 10 bases fitting TRBD1. Germline V CDR1 and CDR2: KGHSH, LQKENI. The CDR3 runs 15 residues. V lost 6 bases and J lost 3; bases outside the gene matches: 7. The CDR3 nucleotides are TGTGCCAGCTCGACGACCGGGACAGGGGAAGAGACCCAGTACTTC. Amino acids: CASSTTGTGEETQYF.

V usage is TRBV4-1 and J usage is TRBJ1-5; tentative D call: TRBD1 (5 bases). From germline, CDR1 is MGHRA and CDR2 YSYEKL. The V and J ends lost 0 bases and 3 bases respectively, with 12 bases between them. This CDR3 region has 16 residues. As DNA, the CDR3 is TGCGCCAGCAGCCAAGATATTAGAGGGGACAATCAGCCCCAGCATTTT. This codes for CASSQDIRGDNQPQHF.

This clonotype has ten or more counts. V usage is TRBV2 and J usage is TRBJ2-7, with 11 bases that match TRBD1. With V trimmed by 6 bases and J by 3 bases, 7 bases remained unmatched. This CDR3 is 15 amino acids long. The germline V gene has CDR1 SNHLY and CDR2 FYNNEI. CDR3 protein: CASRHGQGAYYEQYF. The CDR3 DNA is TGTGCCAGCAGGCACGGACAGGGGGCTTACTACGAGCAGTACTTC.

V and J are TRBV6-1 and TRBJ2-1; TRBD2 is a possible D gene (5 bases). The CDR3 extends over 11 amino acids. The ends were cut back, 6 bases at V and 7 bases at J, with 7 bases in the middle. CDR1 and CDR2 (germline): MNHNS, SASEGT. The CDR3 nucleotides are TGTGCCAGCAGCGGGATGAATGAGCAGTTCTTC. It yields the protein CASSGMNEQFF.

This clonotype was detected only a few times. V and J are TRBV7-6 and TRBJ2-7; 7 bases are a match to TRBD1. V was clipped by 5 bases and J by 3 bases; unmatched bases: 4. This CDR3 has 13 residues. Germline V gene lookup returns CDR1 SGHVS and CDR2 FNYEAQ. The DNA of the CDR3 is TGTGCCAGCAGCCCGACAGGGAACTACGAGCAGTACTTC. Translation: CASSPTGNYEQYF.

The sample holds a few counts of this clonotype. The chain carries TRBV20-1 and TRBJ2-3, with TRBD1 identical over 8 bases. Germline V gene sequence: CDR1 DFQATT, CDR2 SNEGSKA (reference sequence). With V trimmed by 7 bases and J by 1 base, 13 bases remained unmatched. This CDR3 region has 16 residues. The CDR3 protein is CSVRDRGFKGTDTQYF. The CDR3 DNA sequence: TGCAGTGTGCGAGACAGGGGCTTTAAAGGCACAGATACGCAGTATTTT.

The rearrangement uses TRBV5-5 and TRBJ2-7; tentative D call: TRBD1 (6 bases). Germline CDR1 reads SGHKS; CDR2 reads YYEKEE (reference sequence). CDR3 size: 15 residues. V dropped 0 bases and J dropped 9 bases, with 19 bases sitting between them. This CDR3 is CASSLEGGPSDGQYF. The DNA for the CDR3 is TGTGCCAGCAGCTTGGAAGGGGGACCCTCTGACGGGCAGTACTTC. The complete variable domain, with remaining parts taken from reference TRBV5-5 and TRBJ2-7, reads DAGVTQSPTHLIKTRGQQVTLRCSPISGHKSVSWYQQVLGQGPQFIFQYYEKEERGRGNFPDRFSARQFPNYSSELNVNALLLGDSALYLCASSLEGGPSDGQYFGPGTRLTVT.

This clonotype was detected many times. V and J are TRBV5-6 and TRBJ1-6, with D perhaps matching TRBD1 (5 bases). V gave up 2 bases and J gave up 6 bases, with 12 bases separating them. Germline-derived CDR1 and CDR2 are SGHDT and YYEEEE. The CDR3 sequence is 15 residues long. CDR3 nucleotide sequence: TGTGCCAGCAGCTTTTGGGACTACCCTAATTCACCCCTCCACTTT. It codes for CASSFWDYPNSPLHF.

This clonotype occurred many times. This chain joins TRBV6-2 or TRBV6-3 and TRBJ1-2; D unresolved. The germline V gene has CDR1 MNHEY and CDR2 SVGEGT. The CDR3 has 13 residues. Trimming pared 5 bases from V and 4 bases from J, leaving 11 bases between. As DNA, the CDR3 is TGTGCCAGCAGTCTGACGGAAGTCTATGGCTACACCTTC. This codes for CASSLTEVYGYTF.

This clonotype has only a few counts. The J gene is TRBJ2-7, the V gene TRBV20-1, with D maybe TRBD1 (5 bases). The germline gives CDR1 DFQATT, CDR2 SNEGSKA (reference sequence). There are 14 residues in the CDR3. CDR3 bases: TGCAGCGCCCCGAAGGTAGGGGATGTCTACGAGCAGTACTTC. Translation: CSAPKVGDVYEQYF.

Details on this clonotype: At one end the junction does not follow the germline gene, possibly because of a read error. The chain joins TRBV7-9 to TRBJ1-1; D gene uncertain. This CDR3 spans 13 amino acids. The germline V gene encodes CDR1 SEHNR and CDR2 FQNEAQ (reference sequence). CDR3 coding DNA: TGTGTCAGCACCCCCCAGGTTTCCCCTGAAGCTTTCTTT. Its protein is CVSTPQVSPEAFF.

This sequence joins TRBV28 and TRBJ2-5; 9 bases match TRBD2. The V gene's germline CDR1 is MDHEN and CDR2 SYDVKM. Losses at the gene ends were 5 bases for V and 4 bases for J; bases not matched to a gene: 14. The CDR3 extends over 17 amino acids. CDR3: CASSAQPGREGGETQYF. The CDR3 DNA reads as TGTGCCAGCAGTGCCCAACCCGGGCGGGAGGGGGGAGAGACCCAGTACTTC.

The chain combines TRBV5-5 with TRBJ2-7; a possible D gene is TRBD1 (5 bases). The CDR3 consists of 14 residues. The V gene lost 5 bases and the J gene lost 1 base, with 13 bases spanning the gap. Germline V CDR1 and CDR2: SGHKS, YYEKEE (reference sequence). CDR3 amino acids: CASSPQGRSYEQYF. The CDR3 nucleotides read TGTGCCAGCAGTCCCCAGGGAAGATCCTACGAGCAGTACTTC.

This chain links TRBV16 with TRBJ1-1, with D perhaps matching TRBD1 (6 bases). V was cut by 2 bases and J by 3 bases, with 13 bases left in between. CDR3 length equals 15 residues. CDR1 and CDR2 from the germline V gene are KGHSY and FQNENV. The CDR3 coding sequence is TGTGCCAGCAGCCAAGAGGCGGGGGCGTACACTGAAGCTTTCTTT. Translated: CASSQEAGAYTEAFF.

The chain recombines TRBV15 with TRBJ1-5, with unresolved D. Trimming removed 5 bases at V and 4 bases at J, with 12 bases between. Germline CDR1 is LNHNV and CDR2 is YYDKDF (reference sequence). The CDR3 extends over 14 amino acids. Here the CDR3 reads CATSSRRGNQPQHF. In DNA, the CDR3 is TGTGCCACCAGCTCCCGCCGCGGGAATCAGCCCCAGCATTTT.

The chain links TRBV12-3 or TRBV12-4 to TRBJ1-5, with 9 positions matching TRBD1. CDR3 length: 16 amino acids. V was pared by 6 bases and J by 0 bases, with 6 bases of the junction left unmatched. The CDR3 bases are TGTGCCAGCAGACTACTGACAGGGGGTAGCAATCAGCCCCAGCATTTT. It encodes CASRLLTGGSNQPQHF.

The table lists this clonotype with a few counts. V is TRBV7-2 and J is TRBJ2-5; D unresolved. V lost 5 bases to trimming and J lost 1 base, with 14 bases between them. Germline CDR1 reads SGHTA; CDR2 reads FQGNSA. The CDR3 extends over 15 amino acids. CDR3 sequence (DNA): TGTGCCAGCAGCCCCCCAAGCTCACTCCAAGAGACCCAGTACTTC. It translates to CASSPPSSLQETQYF.